This T cell receptor (beta chain) derives from a study of neurological immune-mediated disorders. The cDNA was synthesized by means of template-switch 5'RACE, which was carried out with 10-nucleotide random UMIs. TCRdb reprocessed the 5' RACE reads via MiXCR and lists one record per CDR3 protein. The sample carries tens of thousands of distinct CDR3 sequences, roughly 3.5% recorded once. The CDR3 loop spans 13 amino acids. V lost 2 bases to trimming and J lost 7 bases; unmatched junction nucleotides: 1. In germline, CDR1 is MNHNY, CDR2 SVGAGI (reference sequence). The sample holds many counts of this clonotype. Its antigen remains unidentified. Study outcomes and limitations: Sharing of CDR3 amino acid sequences among expanded clones across subjects was absent, suggesting private repertoires in all groups.

V and J are TRBV6-6 and TRBJ2-1; TRBD2 matches at 8 bases. Input material: PBMCs. The sequence was obtained from a woman aged 25 to 39 with multiple sclerosis. DNA for the CDR3: TGTGCCAGCAGTTACGCTAGCGGGAATGAGCAGTTCTTC. Residues: CASSYASGNEQFF.